Shown below are 11 T cell receptor beta chains from a single sample sequenced in a study of shared clonotypes between healthy human individuals. Produced via immunoSEQ multiplex PCR; TCRdb's table is partial and in-frame only. The sample consists of 110,000 or so clones, around 68% of them appearing once. Source material: memory CD8+ T cells sorted from blood. Subset: CD45RO+ cells pooled with CCR7-negative TemRA cells. These receptors all come from a woman aged 25 to 39 in good health.

V gene TRBV11-3 combines with J gene TRBJ2-7; the D gene is possibly TRBD2 (7 bases). V was pared by 3 bases and J by 4 bases, with 16 bases between. The V gene's germline CDR1 is SGHNT and CDR2 YENEEA. This CDR3 has 15 amino acids. The CDR3 nucleotides read TGTGCCAGCAGCTTTTTCGGGGGGCTGGGATACGAGCAGTACTTC. Residues: CASSFFGGLGYEQYF.

Many counts were recorded for this clone. This chain links TRBV19 with TRBJ2-7; D is perhaps TRBD1 (5 bases). The V gene lost 5 bases and the J gene lost 0 bases, with 11 bases spanning the gap. The germline CDR1 and CDR2 sequences are LNHDA and SQIVND (reference sequence). CDR3 length: 14 residues. CDR3 DNA: TGTGCCAGTAGTCGACAGTTTAGCTCCTACGAGCAGTACTTC. As protein: CASSRQFSSYEQYF.

The V and J genes are TRBV27 and TRBJ2-3; TRBD2 might be the D (6 bases). Trimming cost V 0 bases and J 1 base, with 17 bases left between them. The CDR3 length is 18 residues. Germline values: CDR1 MNHEY, CDR2 SMNVEV (reference sequence). CDR3 residues: CASSLSGALWGGTDTQYF. The DNA of the CDR3 is TGTGCCAGCAGTTTATCTGGGGCTTTGTGGGGGGGCACAGATACGCAGTATTTT.

A single count supports this clone. V and J are TRBV13 and TRBJ2-1; TRBD1 or TRBD2 may be the D gene (6 bases each). V was cut by 4 bases and J by 10 bases, with 17 bases left in between. The CDR3 loop spans 14 amino acids. Germline loops: CDR1 PRHDT, CDR2 FYEKMQ (reference sequence). As DNA, the CDR3 is TGTGCCAGCAGCTCCTCGGGGGCAGGGACGGAGCAGTTCTTC. Residues: CASSSSGAGTEQFF.

The chain combines TRBV7-3 with TRBJ2-3; 8 bases fit TRBD1. CDR3 length equals 15 residues. The trim removed 4 bases at V and 6 bases at J, leaving 9 bases unmatched. CDR1 SGHTA and CDR2 FQGTGA come from the germline V gene. The CDR3 sequence is CASSWTGSGADTQYF. The CDR3 bases are TGTGCCAGCAGCTGGACAGGGTCGGGAGCGGATACGCAGTATTTT.

The chain links TRBV19 to TRBJ2-1; D may be TRBD1 (5 bases). The V and J ends lost 8 bases and 4 bases respectively, with 15 bases between them. The CDR3 is made up of 14 amino acids. Germline V gene lookup returns CDR1 LNHDA and CDR2 SQIVND (reference sequence). CDR3 loop: CASSDSPGYNEQFF. CDR3 sequence (DNA): TGTGCCAGTTCCGACAGCCCGGGTTACAATGAGCAGTTCTTC.

The chain links TRBV29-1 to TRBJ2-7, with TRBD1 matching over 9 bases. Germline V gives CDR1 SQVTM, CDR2 ANQGSEA. The length of the CDR3 is 19 residues. V dropped 6 bases and J dropped 5; count of bases not matched to a gene: 26. The CDR3 sequence is CSVLGPGQGSSFYIHEQYF. CDR3 DNA: TGCAGCGTCCTGGGTCCGGGACAGGGTTCGTCTTTCTATATCCACGAGCAGTACTTC.

This clone was detected only once. V usage is TRBV29-1 and J usage is TRBJ2-5; unclear D gene. CDR1 SQVTM and CDR2 ANQGSEA come from the germline V gene. This CDR3 has 13 residues. The V and J ends lost 0 bases and 5 bases respectively, with 10 bases between them. The CDR3 DNA follows: TGCAGCGTTGAAGATTCTCCGGCGGAGACCCAGTACTTC. Amino acid sequence: CSVEDSPAETQYF.

The CDR3 loop reads CASSKPTGGVDGYTF. The DNA for the CDR3 is TGCGCCAGCAGCAAACCCACAGGGGGCGTGGATGGCTACACCTTC. The chain combines TRBV4-1 with TRBJ1-2; 9 bases are a match to TRBD1. V shed 5 bases and J 6 bases; nucleotides not matched to a gene: 10. CDR3 length: 15 residues. In germline, CDR1 is MGHRA, CDR2 YSYEKL.

In DNA form, the CDR3 reads TGCGCCAGCAGCCAAGATCTCTCCGGCGTCTTCTCCTACGAGCAGTACTTC. Its translation is CASSQDLSGVFSYEQYF. J is TRBJ2-7 and V is TRBV4-1, with unresolved D. Germline CDR1 is MGHRA and CDR2 is YSYEKL. V lost 0 bases and J lost 0, with 15 bases in between. The CDR3 runs 17 residues.

The chain carries TRBV30 and TRBJ2-7, with TRBD1 identical over 7 bases. The germline V gene has CDR1 GTSNPN and CDR2 SVGIG (reference sequence). Unmatched junction bases numbered 6, after V lost 4 bases and J lost 3 bases. The length of the CDR3 is 13 residues. The CDR3 loop is CAWTPGQHYEQYF. Written as DNA, the CDR3 is TGTGCCTGGACCCCGGGACAGCACTACGAGCAGTACTTC.